The present T cell receptor beta chain was sequenced within a study of neoadjuvant anti-PD-1 for oral cavity cancer listed by TCRdb under 2021. With regard to the full study: Before curative-intent surgical resection, most patients were given three to four biweekly doses of nivolumab at 3 mg/kg. The parent correlative cohort had approximately twelve patients and a response rate of 33%. A fourth nivolumab dose was given around day 43 to patients without progression, and definitive surgical resection was performed in those patients on days 50-56. Under RECIST 1.1, patients with complete response, partial response or stable disease were classed as responders, and patients with progression were classed as non-responders.

On the study overall, not on this receptor specifically: After neoadjuvant nivolumab, T cell clonality (Gini index) in PBMCs was significantly higher in non-responders than in responders. Only three patients per response group were included in the TCR analyses, and the authors called for validation in larger cohorts. Higher pretreatment blood Treg/Th17 ratios correlated with higher pretreatment blood TCRbeta clonality and lower post-treatment tumor TCRbeta clonality.

For deep sequencing, PBMC libraries mostly used about 490 ng of input genomic DNA, with six replicates for each sample. The immunoSEQ hsTCRbeta kit was used to prepare TCRbeta libraries according to the manufacturer's instructions. The completed libraries were mixed into a single pool at 3 nM, then sequenced with an Illumina NovaSeq 6000 S4 flow cell. The original methods were these. The immunoSEQ Analyzer was used for raw data preprocessing and quality control. The analysis was restricted to productive rearrangements, with each unique CDR3 amino acid sequence defining a clonotype. Repertoire clonality was estimated as the Gini-Simpson index, which was computed with the R package tcR. Gini indices were compared with Student's t test, and associations with tumor size change were assessed by Pearson correlation. The clones in this table, taken by TCRdb from immuneACCESS, are in-frame only. Not every clone is retained; where verified, under half of the shortfall comes from an unresolved V gene, and the cause of the rest is unknown. V, J and clone size derive from that table, while D and trimming were established from the DNA sequence. The sample table shows 15,000 to 20,000 clones, and around 76% are seen once. The ten largest make up approximately 2.7% of the sample.

V is trimmed back by 1 base and J by 3 bases, and the junction contains 0 bases that no gene match accounts for. Taken from the germline V gene (reference sequence), the CDR1 and CDR2 loops are LNHDA and SQIVND. The CDR3 runs 13 amino acids, cysteine and phenylalanine included. The kept DNA is CDR3 alone, 39 bases in frame from the first base. On this clone: Its antigen specificity is not known. Base qualities are not at hand, and no much larger clone is one base apart.

In the paper's terms, the time point label means: before neoadjuvant nivolumab. None of the patients had received prior systemic or radiation treatment, and all were newly diagnosed with stage II-IVA oral cavity squamous cell carcinoma. Everyone in the cohort had locally advanced, HPV-negative oral cavity squamous cell carcinoma. Peripheral blood mononuclear cells were analyzed directly, without maintenance or expansion in culture. Samples came from a longitudinal correlative study of a single-arm phase II trial of neoadjuvant nivolumab in oral cavity squamous cell carcinoma. Genomic DNA-based TCRbeta sequencing was performed on subject-matched pre- and post-treatment PBMCs and tumors from three responders and three non-responders. Peripheral blood mononuclear cells were collected before nivolumab treatment and again after treatment, at the time of surgery. The Maxwell RSC DNA from Cells kit was used to extract genomic DNA from PBMCs.

Sequenced here: PBMCs, sampled before nivolumab (anti-PD-1) treatment. The TCR was taken from a person aged 40 to 85 with oral cavity squamous cell carcinoma. The chain employs TRBV19 and TRBJ2-7; 7 central bases correspond to TRBD2. The CDR3 protein is CASSIASGYEQYF. DNA sequence: TGTGCCAGTAGTATAGCTAGCGGCTACGAGCAGTACTTC.